This T cell receptor (beta chain) comes out of a study of T cell repertoires in cytomegalovirus infection. About the research overall: Matching HLA type and CMV infection were both indicated by public TCR beta signatures.

The study's findings and limits: CMV-specific TCR beta clonotypes restricted by HLA-C were the ones dominating the ex vivo response.

This clonotype was detected many times. Its cognate antigen is unknown. TCRdb itself ran the reads through MiXCR, one entry per CDR3 protein. Of 100,000 to 150,000 distinct CDR3 sequences in the sample, approximately 9.2% were seen once. V trimming: 4 bases; J trimming: 7 bases; junction bases outside the gene matches: 10. The germline V gene encodes CDR1 SGHTA and CDR2 FQGNSA. The CDR3 loop spans 14 amino acids. This chain uses TRBV7-2 with TRBJ2-7; TRBD1 agrees at 7 bases. This clonotype was sampled from a human donor in good health (CMV status not recorded). Some clones in this sample may be carry-over from other donors' samples. The material sequenced was PBMCs. This chain's CDR3 is CASSSGQRVGEQYF. CDR3 coding DNA: TGTGCCAGCAGCTCGGGACAGCGTGTGGGGGAGCAGTACTTC.